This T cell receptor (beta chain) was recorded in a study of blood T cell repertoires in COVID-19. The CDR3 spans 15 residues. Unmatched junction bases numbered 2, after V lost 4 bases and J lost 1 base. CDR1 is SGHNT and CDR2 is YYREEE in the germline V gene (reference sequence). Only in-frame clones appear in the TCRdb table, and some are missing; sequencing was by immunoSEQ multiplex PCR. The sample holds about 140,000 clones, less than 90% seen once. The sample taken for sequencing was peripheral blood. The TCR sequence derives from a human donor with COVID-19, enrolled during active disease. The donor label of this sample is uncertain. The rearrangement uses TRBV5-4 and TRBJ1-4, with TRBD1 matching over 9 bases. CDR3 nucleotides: TGTGCCAGCAGCCTGGACAGGGGAACTAATGAAAAACTGTTTTTT. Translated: CASSLDRGTNEKLFF.